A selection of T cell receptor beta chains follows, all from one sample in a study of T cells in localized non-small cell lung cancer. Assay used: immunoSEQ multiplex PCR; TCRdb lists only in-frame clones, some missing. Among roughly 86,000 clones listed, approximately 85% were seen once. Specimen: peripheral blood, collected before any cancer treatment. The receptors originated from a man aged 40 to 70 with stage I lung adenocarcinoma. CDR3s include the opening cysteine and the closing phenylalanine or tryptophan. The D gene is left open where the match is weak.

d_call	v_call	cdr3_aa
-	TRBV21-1	CASTWWEGDYGYTF
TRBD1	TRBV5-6	CASSAFPGGAGNTIYF
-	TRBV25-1	CASSEYRQATEKLFF
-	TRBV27	CASRPGTNRGTGELFF
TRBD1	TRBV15	CATSSGRQGAQETQYF
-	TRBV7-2	CASSLRDEQYF
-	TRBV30	CAWSTASRGYTQYF
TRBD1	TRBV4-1	CASSRQGPGQGRSSIQYF
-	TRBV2	CASRRKDAAPNSPLHF
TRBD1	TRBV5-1	CASSDRGDSGNTIYF
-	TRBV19	CASTHQGGKNIQYF
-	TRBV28	CASSFLGSYNSPLHF
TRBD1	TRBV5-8	CASSWGDRVGNQPQHF
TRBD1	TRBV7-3	CASSSDRGSYNEQFF
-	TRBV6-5	CASSLGTAPNYGYTF
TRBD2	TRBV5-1	CASSLLAAGADTQYF
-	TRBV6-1	CASSLAAWAGYTF
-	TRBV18	CASSREYTGELFF
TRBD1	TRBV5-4	CASSWKGQENEKLFF
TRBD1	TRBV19	CASSIPGTGGGKTQYF
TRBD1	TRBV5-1	CASSFRTGATGNGYTF
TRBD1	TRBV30	CAWRALGTGGTRLSYGYTF
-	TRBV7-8	CASSLVGGHSYNEQFF
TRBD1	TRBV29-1	CSALTTGAPYEQYF
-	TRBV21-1	CASSKETQGRRDTEAFF
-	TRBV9	CASSSGADSGFGQPQHF
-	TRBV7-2	CASSFQGGDNEQFF
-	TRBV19	CASSRPEDLNEKLFF
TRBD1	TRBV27	CASRTGLDTGELFF
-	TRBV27	CASSLNLGHEQYF
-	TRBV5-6	CASSLADGPNYGYTF
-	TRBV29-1	CSAGPPESYGYTF
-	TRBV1	CTSSQGGQGAQSGDGYTF
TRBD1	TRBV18	CASSLLTTGETEAFF
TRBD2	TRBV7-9	CASSFAGDSYEQYF
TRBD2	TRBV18	CASSPPGLAGPLGNEQFF
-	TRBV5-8	CASSLEFGGAGKTLIKTQYF
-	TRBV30	CAWSVRGTPTNEKLFF
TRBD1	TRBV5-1	CASRGQGATGELFF
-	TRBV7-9	CASSPGGPGGQTQYF
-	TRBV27	CASSRFFNTEAFF
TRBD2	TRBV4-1	CASSQEAIAGRFTYEQYF
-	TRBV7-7	CASSSPFLDAGELFF
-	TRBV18	CASSPPAGRPSEQYF
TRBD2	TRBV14	CASSQDGPVAGAAYNEQFF
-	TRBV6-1	CASTLQGSNQPQHF
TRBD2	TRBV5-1	CASSGNLAGGAYEQYF
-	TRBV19	CASRSRANEQYF
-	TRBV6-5	CASRARPLMGGELFF
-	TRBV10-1	CAAEDTVTDTQYF
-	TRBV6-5	CASSYSPRSSGNTIYF
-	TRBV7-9	CASSLARRGPSTDTQYF
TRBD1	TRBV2	CASSRDSSLVPYNEQFF